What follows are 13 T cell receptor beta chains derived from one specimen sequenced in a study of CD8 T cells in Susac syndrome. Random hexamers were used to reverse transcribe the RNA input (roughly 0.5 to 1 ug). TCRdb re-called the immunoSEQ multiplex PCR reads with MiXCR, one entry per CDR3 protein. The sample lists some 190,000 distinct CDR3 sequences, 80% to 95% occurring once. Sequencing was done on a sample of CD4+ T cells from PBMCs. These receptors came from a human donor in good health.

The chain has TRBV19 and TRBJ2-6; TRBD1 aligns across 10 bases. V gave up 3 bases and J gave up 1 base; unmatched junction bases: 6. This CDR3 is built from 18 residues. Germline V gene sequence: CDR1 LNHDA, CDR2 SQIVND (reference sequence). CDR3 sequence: CASSILRTGGSGANVLTF. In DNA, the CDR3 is TGTGCCAGTAGTATTTTAAGGACAGGGGGATCTGGGGCCAACGTCCTGACTTTC.

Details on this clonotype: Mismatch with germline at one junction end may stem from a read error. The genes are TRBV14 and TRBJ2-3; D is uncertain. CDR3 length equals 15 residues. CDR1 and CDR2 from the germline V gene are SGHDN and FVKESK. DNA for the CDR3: TGTGCCAGCAGCCAAGAGATGAGGAGACGGACCAAGATTGAATTT. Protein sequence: CASSQEMRRRTKIEF.

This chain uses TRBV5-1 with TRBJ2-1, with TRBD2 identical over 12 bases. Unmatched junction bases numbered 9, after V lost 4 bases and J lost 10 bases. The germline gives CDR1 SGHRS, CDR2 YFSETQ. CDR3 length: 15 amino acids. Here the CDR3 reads CASSAGLAGVWEQFF. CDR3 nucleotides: TGCGCCAGCAGCGCGGGACTAGCGGGTGTTTGGGAGCAGTTCTTC.

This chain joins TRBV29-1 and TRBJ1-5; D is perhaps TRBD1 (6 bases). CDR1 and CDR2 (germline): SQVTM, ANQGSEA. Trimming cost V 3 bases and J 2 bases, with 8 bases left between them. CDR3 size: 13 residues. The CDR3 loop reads CSVEEGGNQPQHF. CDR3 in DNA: TGCAGCGTTGAGGAGGGGGGCAATCAGCCCCAGCATTTT. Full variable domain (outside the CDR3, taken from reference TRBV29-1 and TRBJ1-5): SAVISQKPSRDICQRGTSLTIQCQVDSQVTMMFWYRQQPGQSLTLIATANQGSEATYESGFVIDKFPISRPNLTFSTLTVSNMSPEDSSIYLCSVEEGGNQPQHFGDGTRLSIL.

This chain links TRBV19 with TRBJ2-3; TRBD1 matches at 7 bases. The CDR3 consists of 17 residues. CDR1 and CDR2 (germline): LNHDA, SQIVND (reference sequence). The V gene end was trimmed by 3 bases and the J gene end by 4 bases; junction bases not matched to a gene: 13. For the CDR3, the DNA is TGTGCCAGTAGTATCTTGGGCAGGGGGAAGCTAGCAGATACGCAGTATTTT. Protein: CASSILGRGKLADTQYF.

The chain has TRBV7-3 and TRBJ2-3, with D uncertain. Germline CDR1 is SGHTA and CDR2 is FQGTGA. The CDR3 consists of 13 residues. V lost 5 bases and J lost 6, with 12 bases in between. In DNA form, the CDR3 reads TGTGCCAGCAGCCGAAATCCCGCGGATACGCAGTATTTT. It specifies CASSRNPADTQYF.

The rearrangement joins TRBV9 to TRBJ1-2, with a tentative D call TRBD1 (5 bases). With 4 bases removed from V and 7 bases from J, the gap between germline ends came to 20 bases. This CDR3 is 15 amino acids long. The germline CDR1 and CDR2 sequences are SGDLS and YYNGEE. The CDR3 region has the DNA TGTGCCAGCAGCCTACTAGGGGCTGGGGGAGCTGGCTACACCTTC. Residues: CASSLLGAGGAGYTF.

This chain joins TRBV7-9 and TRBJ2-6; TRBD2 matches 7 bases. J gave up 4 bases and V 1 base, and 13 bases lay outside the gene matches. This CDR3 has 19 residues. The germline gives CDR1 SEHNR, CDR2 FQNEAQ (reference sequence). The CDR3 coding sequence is TGTGCCAGCAGCTTAGGGGGGGGTGATTCCGTTCGAGGGGCCAACGTCCTGACTTTC. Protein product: CASSLGGGDSVRGANVLTF.

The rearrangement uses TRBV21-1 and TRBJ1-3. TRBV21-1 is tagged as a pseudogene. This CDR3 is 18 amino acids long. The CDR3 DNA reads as TGTGCCAGCAGCAAAGATTTCCGAGGGACCAGAATGGGAAACACCATATATTTT. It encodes CASSKDFRGTRMGNTIYF.

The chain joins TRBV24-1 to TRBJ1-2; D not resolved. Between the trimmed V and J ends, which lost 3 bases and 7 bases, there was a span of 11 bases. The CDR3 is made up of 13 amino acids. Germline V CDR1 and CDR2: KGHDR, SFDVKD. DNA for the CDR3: TGTGCCACCAGTGATACGACATGGAGTGGCTACACCTTC. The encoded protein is CATSDTTWSGYTF.

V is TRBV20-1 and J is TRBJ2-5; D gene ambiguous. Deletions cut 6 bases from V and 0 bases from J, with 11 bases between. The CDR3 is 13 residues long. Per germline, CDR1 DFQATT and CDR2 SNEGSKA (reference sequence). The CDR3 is CSANPPDQETQYF. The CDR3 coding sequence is TGCAGTGCAAACCCGCCAGACCAAGAGACCCAGTACTTC.

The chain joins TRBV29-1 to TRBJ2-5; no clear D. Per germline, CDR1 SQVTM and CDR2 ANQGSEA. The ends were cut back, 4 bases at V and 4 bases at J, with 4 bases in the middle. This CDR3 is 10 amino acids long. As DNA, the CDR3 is TGCAGCGTTGGAGGAGAGACCCAGTACTTC. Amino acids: CSVGGETQYF.

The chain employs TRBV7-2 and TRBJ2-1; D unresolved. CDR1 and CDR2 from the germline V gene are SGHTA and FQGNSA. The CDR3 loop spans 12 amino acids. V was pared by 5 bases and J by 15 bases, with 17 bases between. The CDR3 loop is CASSRSSFLLFF. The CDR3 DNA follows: TGTGCCAGCAGCCGCTCTAGTTTTCTTCTGTTCTTC.